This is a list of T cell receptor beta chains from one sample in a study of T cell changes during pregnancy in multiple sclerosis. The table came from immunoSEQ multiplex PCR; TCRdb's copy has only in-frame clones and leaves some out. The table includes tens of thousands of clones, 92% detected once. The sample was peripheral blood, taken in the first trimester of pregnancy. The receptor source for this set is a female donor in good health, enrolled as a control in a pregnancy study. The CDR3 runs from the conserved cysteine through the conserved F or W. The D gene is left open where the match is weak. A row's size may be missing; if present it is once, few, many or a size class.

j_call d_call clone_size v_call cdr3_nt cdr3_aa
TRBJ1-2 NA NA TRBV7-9 TGTGCCAGCAGCGGAGGGGGGGAAGACTATGGCTACACCTTC CASSGGGEDYGYTF
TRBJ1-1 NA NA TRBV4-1 TGCGCCAGCAGCCAAGATAGCCCAGATGGGGGGGTTGTTGACTACACTGAAGCTTTCTTT CASSQDSPDGGVVDYTEAFF
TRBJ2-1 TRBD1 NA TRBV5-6 TGTGCCAGCAGCTCGAGACAGGGGACCTACAATGAGCAGTTCTTC CASSSRQGTYNEQFF
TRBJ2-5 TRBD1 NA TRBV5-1 TGCGCCAGCAGTGTGAGGACAGGCCAAGAGACCCAGTACTTC CASSVRTGQETQYF
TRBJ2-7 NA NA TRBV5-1 TGCGCCCACTATGGGCAGGGAACCCTCTCCTACGAGCAGTACTTC CAHYGQGTLSYEQYF
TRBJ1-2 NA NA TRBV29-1 TGCAGCGTTGGGGGGGACTATGGCTACACCTTC CSVGGDYGYTF
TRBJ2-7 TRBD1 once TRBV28 TGTGCCAGCAGTCCCTCAACCGGACAGGGTGCCGGCGAGCAGTACTTC CASSPSTGQGAGEQYF
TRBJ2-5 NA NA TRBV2 TGTGCCAGCAGTGAACAGCAAGAGACCCAGTACTTC CASSEQQETQYF
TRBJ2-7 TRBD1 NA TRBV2 TGTGCCAGCAGCCACCAACCGGGACAGGGGGCAAGGCAGTACTTC CASSHQPGQGARQYF
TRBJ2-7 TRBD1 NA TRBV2 TGTGCCAGCAGTATGGGACAGGGGGATTACGAGCAGTACTTC CASSMGQGDYEQYF
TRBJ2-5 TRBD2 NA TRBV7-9 TGTGCCAGCAGCTCCCGACTGATGAGACTAGCGGGAGAGCGAGAGACCCAGTACTTC CASSSRLMRLAGERETQYF
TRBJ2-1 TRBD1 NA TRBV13 TGTGCCAGCAGTCCAGGGGGCGGCAGCTCCTACAATGAGCAGTTCTTC CASSPGGGSSYNEQFF
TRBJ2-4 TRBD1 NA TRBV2 TGTGCCAGCAGGGGGACAGGGGAGAACATTCAGTACTTC CASRGTGENIQYF
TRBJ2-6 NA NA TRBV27 TGTGCCAGCAGTCCCTGGAGCCGTGGTGGGGCCAACGTCCTGACTTTC CASSPWSRGGANVLTF
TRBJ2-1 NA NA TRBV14 TGTGCCAGCAGCCAAGTAGGCAGGGGGGTTATTATGCGGTTCTTC CASSQVGRGVIMRFF
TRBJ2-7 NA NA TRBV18 TGTGCCAGCTCACCAGGAGGGCGATACGAGCAGTACTTC CASSPGGRYEQYF
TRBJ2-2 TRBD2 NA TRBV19 TGTGCCAGTAGCAAACTCGGACTAGTCAGCGGGGAGCTGTTTTTT CASSKLGLVSGELFF
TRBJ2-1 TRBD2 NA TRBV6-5 TGTGCCACCAGAACGGGGGGAGATATTGAGTTCTTC CATRTGGDIEFF
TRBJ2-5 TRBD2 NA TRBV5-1 TGCGCCAGCAGGGGTGCCGGACTAGCTCAAGAGACCCAGTACTTC CASRGAGLAQETQYF
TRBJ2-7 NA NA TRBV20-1 TGCAGTGCTAGACACGGCTACGAGCAGTACTTC CSARHGYEQYF